This record covers a single TCR beta chain. Its specificity is not known. Germline-derived CDR1 and CDR2 are SQVTM and ANQGSEA. V was cut by 2 bases and J by 1 base, with 10 bases left in between. CDR3 size: 14 residues. Reverse transcription of about 0.45 to 1 ug RNA was carried out with random hexamers. The CDR3 of TCR beta was amplified by immunoSEQ multiplex PCR across 54 Vbeta and 13 Jbeta. In TCRdb, the immunoSEQ multiplex PCR reads were re-called with MiXCR into one record per CDR3 protein. This sample carries approximately 70,000 distinct CDR3 sequences, around 96% of them seen once, and the ten largest clones take around 0.11%. This specimen belongs to a study of CD8 T cells in Susac syndrome. Whole-study findings and limits: The study conceded that its TCR sequencing and HLA analysis involved relatively few individuals.

Sequencing of TCR beta covered CD8+ and CD4+ T cells obtained from blood. Isolation of CD8+ and CD4+ T cells was performed negatively, whereas enrichment of TEMRA cells was done by FACS. The sequence derives from a human donor with multiple sclerosis. Material for sequencing was CD4+ T cells from PBMCs. V usage is TRBV29-1 and J usage is TRBJ2-3; D might be TRBD1 (5 bases). CDR3 residues: CSVEKGSGTDTQYF. CDR3 in DNA: TGCAGCGTTGAAAAGGGGTCGGGCACAGATACGCAGTATTTT.